The 4 T cell receptor beta chains below come from one sample, sequenced in a study of shared clonotypes between healthy human individuals. Sequencing used immunoSEQ multiplex PCR; TCRdb keeps in-frame clones, though not all of them. The sample lists roughly 2 million clones; 95% were seen once. Sequencing was performed on naive CD4+ T cells sorted from blood. Regarding subset: CD45RA+ positively selected. These TCRs come from a man between 18 and 29 years old in good health.

The gene calls are TRBV11-3 and TRBJ1-2, with 9 bases that match TRBD1. CDR3 length: 13 amino acids. Looked up from germline, CDR1 is SGHNT and CDR2 is YENEEA. The V segment lost 4 bases and the J segment 7 bases; nucleotides outside the gene matches: 4. For the CDR3, the DNA is TGTGCCAGCAGCTCCACAGGGGGCGGTGGCTACACCTTC. This gives the protein CASSSTGGGGYTF.

The chain couples TRBV5-1 to TRBJ1-4; no definite D call. In germline, CDR1 is SGHRS, CDR2 YFSETQ. The CDR3 is 16 residues long. Trimming pared 5 bases from V and 0 bases from J, leaving 14 bases between. CDR3 protein: CASRSSTFATNEKLFF. The CDR3 coding sequence is TGCGCCAGCAGGTCTTCAACCTTTGCAACTAATGAAAAACTGTTTTTT.

The chain has TRBV2 and TRBJ2-1; D is uncertain. The CDR3 has 14 residues. Germline V lookup: CDR1 SNHLY, CDR2 FYNNEI. V gave up 4 bases and J gave up 1 base, with 8 bases separating them. In nucleotides, the CDR3 is TGTGCCAGCAGTGGGGTCGGTTCCTACAATGAGCAGTTCTTC. As protein: CASSGVGSYNEQFF. The full variable domain, with the rest looked up from reference TRBV2 and TRBJ2-1, is EPEVTQTPSHQVTQMGQEVILRCVPISNHLYFYWYRQILGQKVEFLVSFYNNEISEKSEIFDDQFSVERPDGSNFTLKIRSTKLEDSAMYFCASSGVGSYNEQFFGPGTRLTVL.

The rearrangement links TRBV5-1 to TRBJ1-2; the match to TRBD1 covers 7 bases. In germline, CDR1 is SGHRS, CDR2 YFSETQ. The J segment lost 2 bases and the V segment lost 7 bases, leaving 5 bases of the junction unmatched. The CDR3 is 13 residues long. CDR3 protein: CASGTDLNYGYTF. The CDR3, as DNA: TGCGCCAGCGGGACAGATCTAAACTATGGCTACACCTTC. The full variable domain, with the rest looked up from reference TRBV5-1 and TRBJ1-2, is KAGVTQTPRYLIKTRGQQVTLSCSPISGHRSVSWYQQTPGQGLQFLFEYFSETQRNKGNFPGRFSGRQFSNSRSEMNVSTLELGDSALYLCASGTDLNYGYTFGSGTRLTVV.